The 22 T cell receptor beta chains listed next were all sequenced from one sample in a study of T cell repertoires in cytomegalovirus infection (dated by TCRdb to between 2018 and 2021). Sequencing was performed on an Illumina HiSeq 1500. The public reads were reanalyzed by TCRdb: fastp trimming at Q25, MiXCR alignment, in-frame beta chains only. Each CDR3 protein gets just one entry, which takes the most common genes and DNA from the rows behind it. This sample has about 180,000 distinct CDR3 sequences in its table, and around 14% of those were observed once. The ten largest clones capture 27% of the sample. Sequences were obtained from PBMCs. The receptors were gathered from a human donor in good health (CMV status not recorded). Some clones in this sample may be carry-over from other donors' samples.

This clonotype appeared many times. The CDR3 region has the DNA TGTGCCAGCAGTCCCCGAAGAGAAAACGAGCAGTACTTC. Translating it yields CASSPRRENEQYF. This chain joins TRBV7-2 and TRBJ2-7; D remains unclear. This CDR3 region has 13 residues. V gave up 6 bases and J gave up 5 bases, with 14 bases separating them. Germline values: CDR1 SGHTA, CDR2 FQGNSA.

This clonotype appeared many times. The rearrangement joins TRBV11-2 to TRBJ1-1; D gene unclear. CDR3 length: 14 residues. Germline V gene lookup returns CDR1 SGHAT and CDR2 FQNNGV. Trimming left V 5 bases short and J 1 base short, with 11 bases between. The CDR3 coding sequence is TGTGCCAGCAGCCCTCGGAAGGGGAACACTGAAGCTTTCTTT. This codes for CASSPRKGNTEAFF.

This clonotype was seen repeatedly, ten times or more. The rearrangement links TRBV28 to TRBJ2-5; 7 bases fit TRBD1. V lost 4 bases to trimming and J lost 5 bases; unmatched junction nucleotides: 10. The CDR3 has 15 residues. Germline V gene sequence: CDR1 MDHEN, CDR2 SYDVKM. The CDR3 nucleotides are TGTGCCAGCAGTTCCCGGTTAGGGGGCATCGAGACCCAGTACTTC. It codes for CASSSRLGGIETQYF.

This clonotype was seen ten or more times. This chain links TRBV7-3 with TRBJ2-2; 8 positions agree with TRBD1. Trimming took 5 bases from V and 4 from J; bases not matched to a gene: 9. The CDR3 consists of 16 residues. Germline V gene data show CDR1 as SGHTA and CDR2 as FQGTGA. CDR3 bases: TGTGCCAGCAGCCAGACAGGGGCCGGGGGCACCGGGGAGCTGTTTTTT. Translated, it gives CASSQTGAGGTGELFF.

This clonotype was counted once. The rearrangement links TRBV20-1 to TRBJ1-3; D is unclear. Between the trimmed V and J ends, which lost 1 base and 2 bases, there was a span of 6 bases. Germline loops: CDR1 DFQATT, CDR2 SNEGSKA (reference sequence). This CDR3 spans 13 amino acids. The CDR3 here is CSARGGTGNTIYF. The CDR3 DNA is TGCAGTGCTAGAGGAGGGACTGGAAACACCATATATTTT.

This clonotype was seen ten or more times. This chain connects TRBV10-2 to TRBJ2-5, with D tentatively TRBD2 (5 bases). Trimming took 0 bases from V and 5 from J, leaving 10 bases between them. The germline CDR1 and CDR2 sequences are WSHSY and SAAADI. This CDR3 is 14 amino acids long. For the CDR3, the DNA is TGCGCCAGCAGTGAGTCCCGGGGTTGGGAGACCCAGTACTTC. This codes for CASSESRGWETQYF.

The chain carries TRBV29-1 and TRBJ1-1; weak D call: TRBD1 (6 bases). The germline CDR1 and CDR2 sequences are SQVTM and ANQGSEA. V was clipped by 4 bases and J by 3 bases, with 15 bases between them. This CDR3 contains 14 residues. The CDR3 is CSVVKLGGDTEAFF. The CDR3 nucleotides read TGCAGCGTTGTGAAATTAGGGGGGGACACTGAAGCTTTCTTT.

This clonotype turned up a few times. DNA for the CDR3: TGCAGTGCGTTCGAACAGGGCAATGAGCAGTTCTTC. Its protein is CSAFEQGNEQFF. The gene calls are TRBV20-1 and TRBJ2-1; the D gene is possibly TRBD1 (6 bases). CDR1 and CDR2 from the germline V gene are DFQATT and SNEGSKA (reference sequence). V gave up 6 bases and J gave up 6 bases, with 12 bases separating them. The CDR3 contains 12 residues.

This clonotype was seen repeatedly, ten times or more. The chain joins TRBV5-6 to TRBJ2-1; 9 bases map to TRBD2. V lost 0 bases and J lost 2; bases outside the gene matches: 3. CDR1 is SGHDT and CDR2 is YYEEEE in the germline V gene. This CDR3 contains 16 residues. CDR3 in amino acids: CASSLGTSVTYNEQFF. DNA of the CDR3: TGTGCCAGCAGCTTGGGGACTAGCGTTACCTACAATGAGCAGTTCTTC.

This clonotype has ten or more counts. The chain is built from TRBV29-1 and TRBJ1-5; the D gene is possibly TRBD1 (6 bases). The length of the CDR3 is 13 residues. Trimming took off 7 bases at V and 5 bases at J, with 15 bases between the two ends. Germline V lookup: CDR1 SQVTM, CDR2 ANQGSEA. CDR3: CSGKAGADQPQHF. DNA for the CDR3: TGCAGCGGCAAGGCAGGGGCCGATCAGCCCCAGCATTTT. Filled out from reference TRBV29-1 and TRBJ1-5, the complete variable domain reads SAVISQKPSRDICQRGTSLTIQCQVDSQVTMMFWYRQQPGQSLTLIATANQGSEATYESGFVIDKFPISRPNLTFSTLTVSNMSPEDSSIYLCSGKAGADQPQHFGDGTRLSIL.

This clonotype was observed a few times. The chain carries TRBV25-1 and TRBJ1-6; tentative D call: TRBD1 (5 bases). The CDR3 is made up of 14 amino acids. Germline V gives CDR1 MGHDK, CDR2 SYGVNS. Deletions cut 10 bases from V and 7 bases from J, with 17 bases between. CDR3: CATTGIEVNSPLHF. Written as DNA, the CDR3 is TGTGCCACCACAGGAATAGAAGTAAATTCACCCCTCCACTTT.

This clonotype was found many times. The chain combines TRBV7-8 with TRBJ2-1; 10 positions agree with TRBD2. After removal of 3 bases from V and 6 bases from J, the junction contained 2 bases not matched to a gene. CDR3 length: 14 amino acids. Germline values: CDR1 SGHVS, CDR2 FQNEAQ. The CDR3 loop reads CASSFRLAGNEQFF. CDR3 coding DNA: TGTGCCAGCAGCTTTCGACTAGCGGGCAATGAGCAGTTCTTC.

This clonotype was recorded many times. The rearrangement uses TRBV7-2 and TRBJ2-5; no definite D call. V lost 3 bases and J lost 5, with 10 bases in between. Germline lookup yields CDR1 SGHTA and CDR2 FQGNSA. This CDR3 has 13 amino acids. CDR3 sequence: CASSFSGRETQYF. The CDR3 DNA sequence: TGTGCCAGCAGCTTTTCCGGTCGCGAGACCCAGTACTTC.

The V and J genes are TRBV28 and TRBJ1-4; D perhaps matches TRBD1 (5 bases). The CDR3 sequence is 15 residues long. V was clipped by 2 bases and J by 0 bases, with 7 bases between them. CDR1 MDHEN and CDR2 SYDVKM come from the germline V gene. The CDR3: CASSLKTATNEKLFF. The CDR3 DNA is TGTGCCAGCAGTTTAAAGACAGCAACTAATGAAAAACTGTTTTTT.

The table lists this clonotype with a few counts. The chain uses TRBV5-1 and TRBJ2-7; TRBD2 aligns across 8 bases. The CDR3 is made up of 14 amino acids. The V gene end was trimmed by 3 bases and the J gene end by 0 bases; junction bases not matched to a gene: 2. Germline CDR1 is SGHRS and CDR2 is YFSETQ. CDR3: CASSYTSGSYEQYF. CDR3 nucleotides: TGCGCCAGCAGCTACACTAGCGGCTCCTACGAGCAGTACTTC.

This clonotype was seen a handful of times. V usage is TRBV29-1 and J usage is TRBJ1-2; 11 nucleotides line up with TRBD1. Trimming at V came to 7 bases and at J to 2 bases, leaving 6 bases not matched to a gene. The V gene's germline CDR1 is SQVTM and CDR2 ANQGSEA. The CDR3 has 14 amino acids. The CDR3 bases are TGCAGCGCACCTCGGGACAGGGGGAACTATGGCTACACCTTC. Translation: CSAPRDRGNYGYTF.

In its sample, this clonotype was seen a few times. The V call is TRBV20-1, the J call TRBJ2-1; 13 bases line up with TRBD2. V shed 0 bases and J 6 bases; nucleotides not matched to a gene: 5. CDR3 length equals 16 residues. Germline lookup yields CDR1 DFQATT and CDR2 SNEGSKA (reference sequence). The CDR3 DNA sequence: TGCAGTGCTAGAGATCCTACTAGCGGGAGGGCCAATGAGCAGTTCTTC. As protein: CSARDPTSGRANEQFF.

This clonotype was recorded many times. The genes are TRBV20-1 and TRBJ1-1; no reliable D call. V was shortened by 2 bases and J by 6 bases, with 13 bases between the two germline ends. Looked up from germline, CDR1 is DFQATT and CDR2 is SNEGSKA (reference sequence). This CDR3 has 13 residues. CDR3 DNA sequence: TGCAGTGCTAGACCCCTTACACTTCCTGAAGCTTTCTTT. It specifies CSARPLTLPEAFF.

This clonotype showed up just a few times. The V call is TRBV28, the J call TRBJ1-2; D is undetermined. V shed 4 bases and J shed 8 bases, with 11 bases lying between them. Per the germline V gene, CDR1 is MDHEN and CDR2 is SYDVKM. This CDR3 is 12 amino acids long. This chain's CDR3 is CASSSLTRGYTF. The CDR3, as DNA: TGTGCCAGCAGTTCCTTGACGAGGGGCTACACCTTC.

This clonotype was seen repeatedly, ten times or more. The chain has TRBV7-9 and TRBJ1-2; the D gene is possibly TRBD1 (6 bases). This CDR3 contains 15 residues. The germline V gene has CDR1 SEHNR and CDR2 FQNEAQ (reference sequence). With 5 bases removed from V and 0 bases from J, the gap between germline ends came to 13 bases. CDR3: CASSVTGQANYGYTF. The CDR3 region has the DNA TGTGCCAGCAGCGTAACAGGGCAAGCTAACTATGGCTACACCTTC.

This clonotype has more than one count but fewer than ten. CDR3 region: CASSSSVAQQYF. The CDR3, as DNA: TGTGCCAGCAGCTCCTCGGTTGCGCAGCAGTACTTC. This rearrangement joins TRBV7-2 to TRBJ2-7; D unclear. The V gene lost 4 bases and the J gene lost 8 bases, with 12 bases spanning the gap. This CDR3 comprises 12 residues. CDR1 and CDR2 (germline): SGHTA, FQGNSA.

The sample holds a few counts of this clonotype. The rearrangement joins TRBV4-3 to TRBJ2-1, with D unresolved. This CDR3 contains 16 residues. The V gene's germline CDR1 is LGHNA and CDR2 YSLEER. V lost 0 bases to trimming and J lost 0 bases, with 9 bases between them. The CDR3 nucleotides read TGCGCCAGCAGCCAAGAACCCGTAAGCTCCTACAATGAGCAGTTCTTC. Its protein product is CASSQEPVSSYNEQFF.